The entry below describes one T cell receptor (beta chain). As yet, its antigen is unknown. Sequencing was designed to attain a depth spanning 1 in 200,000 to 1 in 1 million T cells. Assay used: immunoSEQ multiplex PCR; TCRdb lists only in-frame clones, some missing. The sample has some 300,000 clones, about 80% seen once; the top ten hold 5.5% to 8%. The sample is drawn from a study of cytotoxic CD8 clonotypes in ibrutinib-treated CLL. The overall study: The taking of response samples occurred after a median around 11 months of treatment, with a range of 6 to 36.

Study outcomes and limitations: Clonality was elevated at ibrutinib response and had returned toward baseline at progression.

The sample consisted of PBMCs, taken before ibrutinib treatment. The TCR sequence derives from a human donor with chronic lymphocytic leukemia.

CDR3 in amino acids: CASSPRTGEYEQYF. CDR3 in DNA: TGTGCCAGCTCACCCCGGACAGGGGAGTACGAGCAGTACTTC. The rearrangement links TRBV18 to TRBJ2-7, with 9 bases aligning to TRBD1. This CDR3 is built from 14 residues. Germline V gene lookup returns CDR1 KGHSH and CDR2 LQKENI. Trimming at V came to 3 bases and at J to 4 bases, leaving 4 bases not matched to a gene.